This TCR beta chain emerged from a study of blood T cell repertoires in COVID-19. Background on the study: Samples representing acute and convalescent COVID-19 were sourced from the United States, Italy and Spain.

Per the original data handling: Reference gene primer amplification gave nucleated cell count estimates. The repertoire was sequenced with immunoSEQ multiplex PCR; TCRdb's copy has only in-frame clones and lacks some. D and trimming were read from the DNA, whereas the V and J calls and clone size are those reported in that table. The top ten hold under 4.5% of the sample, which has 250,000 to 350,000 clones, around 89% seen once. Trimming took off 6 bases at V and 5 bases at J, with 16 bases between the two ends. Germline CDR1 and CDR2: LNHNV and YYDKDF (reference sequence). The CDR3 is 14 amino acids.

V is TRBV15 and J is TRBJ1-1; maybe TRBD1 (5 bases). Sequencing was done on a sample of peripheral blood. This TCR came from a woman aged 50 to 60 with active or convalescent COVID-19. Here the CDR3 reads CATRHRIDSTEAFF. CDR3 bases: TGTGCCACCAGGCACCGGATAGACAGTACTGAAGCTTTCTTT.